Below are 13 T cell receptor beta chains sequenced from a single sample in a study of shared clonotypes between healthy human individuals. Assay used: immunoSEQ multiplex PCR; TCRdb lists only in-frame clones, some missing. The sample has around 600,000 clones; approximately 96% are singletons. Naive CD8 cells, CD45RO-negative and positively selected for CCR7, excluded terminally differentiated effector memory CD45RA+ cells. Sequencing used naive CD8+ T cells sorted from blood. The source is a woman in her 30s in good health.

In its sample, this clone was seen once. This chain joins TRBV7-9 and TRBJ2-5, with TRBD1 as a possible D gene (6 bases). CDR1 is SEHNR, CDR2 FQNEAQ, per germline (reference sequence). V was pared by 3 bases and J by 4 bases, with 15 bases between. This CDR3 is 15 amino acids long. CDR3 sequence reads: CASSFYRERAETQYF. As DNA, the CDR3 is TGTGCCAGCAGCTTCTACAGGGAAAGGGCAGAGACCCAGTACTTC.

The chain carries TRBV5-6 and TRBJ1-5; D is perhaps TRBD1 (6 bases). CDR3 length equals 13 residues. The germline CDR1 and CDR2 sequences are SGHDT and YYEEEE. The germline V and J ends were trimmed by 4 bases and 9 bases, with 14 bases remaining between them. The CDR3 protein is CASSLSPTGPQHF. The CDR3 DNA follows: TGTGCCAGCAGCCTCAGCCCGACAGGGCCCCAGCATTTT. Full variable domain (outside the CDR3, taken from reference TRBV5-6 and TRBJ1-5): DAGVTQSPTHLIKTRGQQVTLRCSPKSGHDTVSWYQQALGQGPQFIFQYYEEEERQRGNFPDRFSGHQFPNYSSELNVNALLLGDSALYLCASSLSPTGPQHFGDGTRLSIL.

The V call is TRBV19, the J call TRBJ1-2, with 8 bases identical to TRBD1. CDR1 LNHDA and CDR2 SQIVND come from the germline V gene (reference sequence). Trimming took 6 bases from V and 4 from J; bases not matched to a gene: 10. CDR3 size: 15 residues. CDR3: CASRPADRGAYGYTF. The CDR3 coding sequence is TGTGCCAGTAGGCCCGCCGACAGGGGCGCCTATGGCTACACCTTC. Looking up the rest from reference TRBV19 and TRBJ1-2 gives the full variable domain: DGGITQSPKYLFRKEGQNVTLSCEQNLNHDAMYWYRQDPGQGLRLIYYSQIVNDFQKGDIAEGYSVSREKKESFPLTVTSAQKNPTAFYLCASRPADRGAYGYTFGSGTRLTVV.

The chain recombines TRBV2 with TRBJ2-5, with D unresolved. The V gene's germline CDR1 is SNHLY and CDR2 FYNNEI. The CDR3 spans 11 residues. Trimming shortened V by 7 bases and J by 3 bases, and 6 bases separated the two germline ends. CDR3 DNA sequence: TGTGCCAGCATCGCGAAAGAGACCCAGTACTTC. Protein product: CASIAKETQYF.

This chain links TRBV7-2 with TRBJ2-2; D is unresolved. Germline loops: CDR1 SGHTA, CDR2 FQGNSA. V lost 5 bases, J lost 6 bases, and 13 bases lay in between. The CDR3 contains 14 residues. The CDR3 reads CASSPFEAAGELFF. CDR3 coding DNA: TGTGCCAGCAGCCCTTTTGAGGCGGCCGGGGAGCTGTTTTTT.

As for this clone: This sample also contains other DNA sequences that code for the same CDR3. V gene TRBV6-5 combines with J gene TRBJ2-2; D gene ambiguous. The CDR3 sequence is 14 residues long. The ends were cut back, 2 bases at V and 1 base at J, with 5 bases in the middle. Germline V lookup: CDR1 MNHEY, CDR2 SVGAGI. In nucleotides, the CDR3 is TGTGCCAGCAGTTACGGCGAGAACACCGGGGAGCTGTTTTTT. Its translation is CASSYGENTGELFF.

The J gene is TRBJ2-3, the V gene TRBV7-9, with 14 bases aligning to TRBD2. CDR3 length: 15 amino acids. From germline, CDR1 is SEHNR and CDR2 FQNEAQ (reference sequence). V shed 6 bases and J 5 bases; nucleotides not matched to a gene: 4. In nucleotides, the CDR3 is TGTGCCAGCAGTCGACTAGCGGGAGGGCGAGATACGCAGTATTTT. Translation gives CASSRLAGGRDTQYF.

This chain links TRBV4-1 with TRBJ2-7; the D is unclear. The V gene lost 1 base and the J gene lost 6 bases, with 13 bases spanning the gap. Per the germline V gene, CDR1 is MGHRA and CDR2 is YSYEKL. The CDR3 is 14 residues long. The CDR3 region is CASSQAPSVSEQYF. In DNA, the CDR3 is TGCGCCAGCAGCCAAGCCCCAAGTGTAAGCGAGCAGTACTTC.

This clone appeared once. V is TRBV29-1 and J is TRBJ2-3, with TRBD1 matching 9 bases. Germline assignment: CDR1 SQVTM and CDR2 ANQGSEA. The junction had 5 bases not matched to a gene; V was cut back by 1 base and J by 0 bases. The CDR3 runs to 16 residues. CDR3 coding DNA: TGCAGCGTTGAAGGCATGGGACAGGGTAGCACAGATACGCAGTATTTT. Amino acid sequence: CSVEGMGQGSTDTQYF.

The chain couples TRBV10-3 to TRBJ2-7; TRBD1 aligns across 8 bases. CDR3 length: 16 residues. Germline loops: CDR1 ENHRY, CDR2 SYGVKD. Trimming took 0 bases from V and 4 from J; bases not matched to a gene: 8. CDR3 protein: CAISESMTGTGYEQYF. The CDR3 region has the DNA TGTGCCATCAGTGAGTCAATGACAGGGACAGGTTACGAGCAGTACTTC.

CDR3 DNA: TGCAGCGTTGAGACGACACACGAAATTGAGACCCAGTACTTC. Its protein is CSVETTHEIETQYF. V gene TRBV29-1 combines with J gene TRBJ2-5; D is unresolved. This CDR3 contains 14 residues. Deletions cut 3 bases from V and 5 bases from J, with 16 bases between. The germline V gene has CDR1 SQVTM and CDR2 ANQGSEA.

The CDR3 DNA reads as TGTGCCAGCAGTGTGGACAGGCAAGAGACCCAGTACTTC. Amino acids: CASSVDRQETQYF. The V and J genes are TRBV25-1 and TRBJ2-5; TRBD1 matches at 7 bases. Germline V lookup: CDR1 MGHDK, CDR2 SYGVNS. The CDR3 runs 13 residues. V lost 4 bases and J lost 2; bases outside the gene matches: 1. Full variable domain (missing parts from reference TRBV25-1 and TRBJ2-5): EADIYQTPRYLVIGTGKKITLECSQTMGHDKMYWYQQDPGMELHLIHYSYGVNSTEKGDLSSESTVSRIRTEHFPLTLESARPSHTSQYLCASSVDRQETQYFGPGTRLLVL.

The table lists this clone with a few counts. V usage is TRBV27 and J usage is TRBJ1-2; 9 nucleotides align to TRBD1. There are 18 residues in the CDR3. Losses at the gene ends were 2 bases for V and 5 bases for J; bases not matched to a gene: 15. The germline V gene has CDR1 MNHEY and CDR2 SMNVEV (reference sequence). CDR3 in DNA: TGTGCCAGCAGTTTAACCGCCCCAGGTACAGGGGGCAGGTATGGCTACACCTTC. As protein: CASSLTAPGTGGRYGYTF.